The 6 T cell receptor beta chains presented below share a single source sample, sequenced in a study of blood T cell repertoires in COVID-19 (TCRdb year 2020). Preparation of the library involved the immunoSEQ multiplex PCR assay. Drawn from immuneACCESS, this table holds only the in-frame rearrangements with V and J called that TCRdb kept. Clones are partly lost; checked studies trace under half to an unresolved V gene and leave the rest unexplained. This sample lists over 150,000 clones; roughly 88% were detected once. Roughly 9% of the sample is held by the ten biggest clonotypes. The sample consisted of PBMCs or T cells enriched from blood (not recorded which). Every receptor here comes from a woman aged 18 to 35 who had recovered from COVID-19.

The chain has TRBV28 and TRBJ1-4; D call uncertain. The V and J ends lost 6 bases and 4 bases respectively, with 9 bases between them. The CDR3 is made up of 13 amino acids. CDR1 is MDHEN, CDR2 SYDVKM, per germline. CDR3 loop: CASRSTSNEKLFF. For the CDR3, the DNA is TGTGCCAGCAGGTCGACAAGTAATGAAAAACTGTTTTTT.

V is TRBV4-1 and J is TRBJ1-4, with 9 bases lining up with TRBD1. This CDR3 contains 14 residues. Germline CDR1 and CDR2: MGHRA and YSYEKL. The V gene end was trimmed by 6 bases and the J gene end by 7 bases; junction bases not matched to a gene: 6. The CDR3 here is CASSLQGAREKLFF. The CDR3 region has the DNA TGCGCCAGCAGTTTACAGGGGGCGCGTGAAAAACTGTTTTTT.

V gene TRBV4-3 combines with J gene TRBJ2-3; D gene ambiguous. CDR3 size: 14 residues. Germline lookup yields CDR1 LGHNA and CDR2 YSLEER. Trimming removed 0 bases at V and 5 bases at J, with 9 bases between. CDR3 region: CASSQEQFLDTQYF. CDR3 coding DNA: TGCGCCAGCAGCCAAGAGCAGTTCTTAGATACGCAGTATTTT.

The J gene is TRBJ2-3, the V gene TRBV28, with 7 bases that match TRBD2. Germline V gene data show CDR1 as MDHEN and CDR2 as SYDVKM. This CDR3 comprises 14 residues. CDR3 bases: TGTGCAACCCAGGGAGGGATTGGGACAGATACGCAGTATTTT. Protein sequence: CATQGGIGTDTQYF.

The chain links TRBV10-3 to TRBJ1-2; D perhaps matches TRBD1 (5 bases). Germline V gives CDR1 ENHRY, CDR2 SYGVKD. The length of the CDR3 is 12 residues. Trimming cost V 3 bases and J 4 bases, with 6 bases left between them. The CDR3 DNA follows: TGTGCCATCAGTGATGACAGCTATGGCTACACCTTC. Its translation: CAISDDSYGYTF.

In regard to this clone: Relative to the germline gene, one junction end is altered; a read error may explain this. The chain is built from TRBV2 and TRBJ2-3, with 7 bases aligning to TRBD2. The CDR3 is 11 residues long. The V gene's germline CDR1 is SNHLY and CDR2 FYNNEI. The CDR3 spells CASSEHQRGFF. The CDR3, as DNA: TGTGCCAGCAGTGAACACCAGCGGGGTTTTTTT.